This TCR beta chain was profiled in a study of blood T cell repertoires in COVID-19. The CDR3 spans 16 residues. Assay: immunoSEQ multiplex PCR; the TCRdb copy retains only in-frame clones and omits some. The table has around 150,000 clones, approximately 80% seen once. For recovered donors of Cohort 3, there were two negative PCRs, clearance, or symptom resolution. The chain combines TRBV21-1 with TRBJ1-2; TRBD1 reflects the table's D call only, with no check against the DNA. TRBV21-1 has pseudogene status. The sequence was obtained from a woman aged 60-70 years who had recovered from COVID-19. Sequencing was carried out using PBMCs or T cells enriched from blood (not recorded which). The chain's CDR3 is CASTDRLDREGYGYTF. CDR3 DNA: TGTGCCAGCACCGACCGTTTGGACAGGGAGGGTTATGGCTACACCTTC.